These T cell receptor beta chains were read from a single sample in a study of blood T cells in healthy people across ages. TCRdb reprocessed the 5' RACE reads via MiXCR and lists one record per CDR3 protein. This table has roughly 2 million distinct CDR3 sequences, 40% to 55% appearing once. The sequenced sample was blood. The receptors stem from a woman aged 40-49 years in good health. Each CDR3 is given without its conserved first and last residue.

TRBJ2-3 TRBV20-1 SAVLPGLGSDTQY
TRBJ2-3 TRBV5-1 ASRLSGTSTDTQY
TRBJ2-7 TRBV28 ASSPPGQLYEQY
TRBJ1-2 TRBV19 ASTPTGERYGYT
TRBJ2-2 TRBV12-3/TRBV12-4 ASSRVTSTGELF
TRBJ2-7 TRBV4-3 ASSQEAVRSHEQY
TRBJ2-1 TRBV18 ASSRQGAYGSYNEQF
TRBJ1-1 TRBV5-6 ASSFSNGGRGEAF
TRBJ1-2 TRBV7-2 ASSLNRQGLYYGYT
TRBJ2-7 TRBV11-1 ASSSQLIRDKTYEQY
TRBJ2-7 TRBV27 ASSLSGQYEQY
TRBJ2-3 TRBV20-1 SARDSSGGPSTDTQY
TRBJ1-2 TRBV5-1 ASSLANRRQANSGYA
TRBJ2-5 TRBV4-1 ASSQGLMSQATQETLY
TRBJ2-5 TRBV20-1 SARDRGGRETQY
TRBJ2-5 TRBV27 ASSRNRLAGGEETQY
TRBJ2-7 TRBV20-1 SAPNSGTGPYEQY
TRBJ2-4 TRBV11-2 ASSLTGIQNIQY
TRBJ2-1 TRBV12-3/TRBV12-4 ASNQSPGANEQF
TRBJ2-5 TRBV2 ASISLIGQGAGETQY
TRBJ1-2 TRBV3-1 ASSRVGGYT
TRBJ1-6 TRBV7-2 ASSYNTQVANSPLH
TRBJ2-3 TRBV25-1 ASSGPALKGSDTQY
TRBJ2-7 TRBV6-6 ASSYSHTGSSYEQY
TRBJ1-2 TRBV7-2 ASSRGRTGFANYGYT
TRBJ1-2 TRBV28 ASSLSDYT
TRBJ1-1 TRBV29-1 SALVNTYTEAF